Given below is one T cell receptor beta chain in context. Its antigen is unknown. This sample was included in a study of vaccination effects on CD4 cells after COVID-19. V was pared by 1 base and J by 5 bases, with 8 bases between. The germline gives CDR1 SGHTA, CDR2 FQGNSA. CDR3 size: 13 residues. Libraries were prepared by immunoSEQ multiplex PCR; TCRdb keeps only in-frame clonotypes and omits some of them. The data hold over 50,000 clones, with less than 80% observed a single time. Antigen-specific CD4+ T cells were expanded with viral peptide pools in the ViraFEST assay before sequencing. Following an approximately 10-day culture, CD4+ T cells were purified. The participants, recipients of two vaccine doses, got either BNT162b2 or mRNA-1273. Study outcomes and limitations: Infection- and vaccine-induced clones contracted markedly late after vaccination.

This specimen was CD4+ T cells from PBMCs cultured with HCoV-229E spike peptides, taken after COVID-19 vaccination. The clonotype comes from a human donor who received a COVID-19 vaccine. The genes are TRBV7-2 and TRBJ2-5, with no clear D. The CDR3 nucleotides read TGTGCCAGCAGCTTAGTTTTCGGGGAGACCCAGTACTTC. Protein: CASSLVFGETQYF. Based on the CDR3 plus reference TRBV7-2 and TRBJ2-5, the full variable domain is GAGVSQSPSNKVTEKGKDVELRCDPISGHTALYWYRQSLGQGLEFLIYFQGNSAPDKSGLPSDRFSAERTGGSVSTLTIQRTQQEDSAVYLCASSLVFGETQYFGPGTRLLVL.